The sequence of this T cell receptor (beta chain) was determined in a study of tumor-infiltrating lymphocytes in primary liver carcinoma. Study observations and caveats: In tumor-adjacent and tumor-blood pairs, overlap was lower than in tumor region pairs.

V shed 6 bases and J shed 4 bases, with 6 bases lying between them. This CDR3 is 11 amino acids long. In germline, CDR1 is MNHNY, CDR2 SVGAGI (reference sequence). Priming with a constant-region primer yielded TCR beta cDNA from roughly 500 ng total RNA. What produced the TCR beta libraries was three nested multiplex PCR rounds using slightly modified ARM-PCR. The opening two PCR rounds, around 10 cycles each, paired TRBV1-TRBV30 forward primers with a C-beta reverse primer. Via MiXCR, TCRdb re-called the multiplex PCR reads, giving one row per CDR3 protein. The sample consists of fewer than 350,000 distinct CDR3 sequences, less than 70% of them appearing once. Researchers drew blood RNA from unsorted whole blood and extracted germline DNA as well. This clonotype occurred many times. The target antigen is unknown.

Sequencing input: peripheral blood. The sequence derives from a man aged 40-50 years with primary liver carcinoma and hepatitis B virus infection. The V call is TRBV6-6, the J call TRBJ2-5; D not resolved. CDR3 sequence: CASSASETQYF. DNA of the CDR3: TGTGCCAGCAGCGCCTCAGAGACCCAGTACTTC.